Listed below are T cell receptor beta chains from one sample, sequenced in a study of Graves' ophthalmopathy and Graves' hyperthyroidism. One entry per CDR3 protein results from TCRdb running MiXCR on the multiplex PCR reads. The table records about 550,000 distinct CDR3 sequences, less than 40% of them present only once. Sequenced input: peripheral blood or thyroid tissue (not recorded which). The receptors were gathered from an adult man with Graves' hyperthyroidism. CDR3s include the opening cysteine and the closing phenylalanine or tryptophan. Fields, in order: clone size, V gene, J gene, D gene, CDR3 protein, CDR3 DNA. A D gene is named only where the DNA matches it firmly. The size field is filled for only some rows; it gives once, few, many or a size class.

clone size: few
V gene: TRBV20-1
J gene: TRBJ1-1
D gene: TRBD1
CDR3 protein: CSALGQGIPEAFF
CDR3 DNA: TGCAGTGCCCTTGGACAGGGGATCCCTGAAGCTTTCTTT

clone size: -
V gene: TRBV7-7
J gene: TRBJ2-5
D gene: -
CDR3 protein: CACSSSPGHILYQETQYF
CDR3 DNA: TGTGCTTGCAGCTCATCACCGGGACATATACTGTACCAAGAGACCCAGTACTTC

clone size: -
V gene: TRBV6-1
J gene: TRBJ1-1
D gene: -
CDR3 protein: CASSVGLMNTEAFF
CDR3 DNA: TGTGCCAGCAGTGTTGGACTGATGAACACTGAAGCTTTCTTT

clone size: -
V gene: TRBV7-2
J gene: TRBJ2-5
D gene: TRBD2
CDR3 protein: CASRGGTSGGAETQYF
CDR3 DNA: TGTGCCAGCAGAGGCGGGACTAGCGGGGGTGCGGAGACCCAGTACTTC

clone size: few
V gene: TRBV12-3/TRBV12-4
J gene: TRBJ2-5
D gene: -
CDR3 protein: CASRSGGLRSRQEVPKETQYF
CDR3 DNA: TGTGCCAGCAGGTCCGGCGGACTTAGGAGTCGTCAGGAGGTACCGAAGGAGACCCAGTACTTC

clone size: many
V gene: TRBV10-3
J gene: TRBJ1-1
D gene: TRBD1
CDR3 protein: CAISGTGMNTEAFF
CDR3 DNA: TGTGCCATCAGTGGGACAGGGATGAACACTGAAGCTTTCTTT

clone size: -
V gene: TRBV7-8
J gene: TRBJ2-1
D gene: -
CDR3 protein: CASSVEDNEQFF
CDR3 DNA: TGTGCCAGCAGCGTAGAAGACAATGAGCAGTTCTTC

clone size: many
V gene: TRBV20-1
J gene: TRBJ1-1
D gene: TRBD1
CDR3 protein: CSARRQGASEAFF
CDR3 DNA: TGCAGTGCTCGTCGACAGGGGGCTTCTGAAGCTTTCTTT

clone size: many
V gene: TRBV25-1
J gene: TRBJ2-5
D gene: -
CDR3 protein: CASGTSSETQYF
CDR3 DNA: TGTGCCAGCGGGACCAGCTCGGAGACCCAGTACTTC

clone size: many
V gene: TRBV6-1
J gene: TRBJ1-6
D gene: -
CDR3 protein: CASSERWGGGSPLHF
CDR3 DNA: TGTGCCAGCAGTGAACGATGGGGCGGGGGTTCACCCCTCCACTTT

clone size: many
V gene: TRBV7-9
J gene: TRBJ1-3
D gene: -
CDR3 protein: CASSPSGVGDGNTIYF
CDR3 DNA: TGTGCCAGCAGCCCTTCAGGAGTAGGGGATGGAAACACCATATATTTT

clone size: -
V gene: TRBV29-1
J gene: TRBJ1-1
D gene: -
CDR3 protein: CSRVGNEAFF
CDR3 DNA: TGCAGCCGAGTTGGGAATGAAGCTTTCTTT

clone size: many
V gene: TRBV12-3/TRBV12-4
J gene: TRBJ2-5
D gene: -
CDR3 protein: CASSHGFLKTQYF
CDR3 DNA: TGTGCCAGCAGCCATGGGTTTCTGAAGACCCAGTACTTC

clone size: few
V gene: TRBV3-1
J gene: TRBJ1-2
D gene: -
CDR3 protein: CASSQDTASSARGYTF
CDR3 DNA: TGTGCCAGCAGCCAAGATACCGCGTCGTCGGCCAGGGGCTACACCTTC

clone size: few
V gene: TRBV19
J gene: TRBJ2-3
D gene: -
CDR3 protein: CASSMARGDTQYF
CDR3 DNA: TGTGCCAGTAGTATGGCCCGGGGGGATACGCAGTATTTT

clone size: few
V gene: TRBV12-3/TRBV12-4
J gene: TRBJ2-2
D gene: -
CDR3 protein: CASSLQAGASGELFF
CDR3 DNA: TGTGCCAGCAGTTTACAGGCAGGGGCATCCGGGGAGCTGTTTTTT

clone size: -
V gene: TRBV24-1
J gene: TRBJ2-1
D gene: -
CDR3 protein: CATSDRTSIDGQFF
CDR3 DNA: TGTGCCACCAGTGACCGGACAAGTATAGATGGGCAGTTCTTC

clone size: few
V gene: TRBV7-2
J gene: TRBJ2-7
D gene: -
CDR3 protein: CASSSSGGGIYEQYF
CDR3 DNA: TGTGCCAGCAGCTCAAGCGGAGGGGGAATCTACGAGCAGTACTTC

clone size: -
V gene: TRBV25-1
J gene: TRBJ2-7
D gene: TRBD2
CDR3 protein: CASSLAGGHQYF
CDR3 DNA: TGTGCCAGCAGTCTAGCGGGGGGGCATCAGTACTTC

clone size: few
V gene: TRBV5-1
J gene: TRBJ1-1
D gene: -
CDR3 protein: CASSLRPGMNTEAFF
CDR3 DNA: TGCGCCAGCAGCTTGAGGCCGGGAATGAACACTGAAGCTTTCTTT

clone size: once
V gene: TRBV7-9
J gene: TRBJ1-1
D gene: -
CDR3 protein: CASSLGRGKTEAFF
CDR3 DNA: TGTGCCAGCAGCTTAGGGCGCGGGAAGACTGAAGCTTTCTTT

clone size: -
V gene: TRBV7-9
J gene: TRBJ1-2
D gene: -
CDR3 protein: CASSSYDRGGYTF
CDR3 DNA: TGTGCCAGCAGCTCCTATGACAGAGGTGGCTACACCTTC

clone size: -
V gene: TRBV7-2
J gene: TRBJ1-3
D gene: -
CDR3 protein: CASSPRGATSGNTIYF
CDR3 DNA: TGTGCCAGCAGCCCCCGGGGGGCTACCTCTGGAAACACCATATATTTT

clone size: many
V gene: TRBV20-1
J gene: TRBJ1-5
D gene: -
CDR3 protein: CSAQQGLSNQPQHF
CDR3 DNA: TGCAGTGCGCAACAGGGTTTGAGTAATCAGCCCCAGCATTTT

clone size: many
V gene: TRBV11-3
J gene: TRBJ2-5
D gene: TRBD1
CDR3 protein: CASSLDLDRGQETQYF
CDR3 DNA: TGTGCCAGCAGCTTAGATCTGGACAGGGGCCAAGAGACCCAGTACTTC

clone size: few
V gene: TRBV18
J gene: TRBJ1-1
D gene: TRBD1
CDR3 protein: CASSPGTGFTEAFF
CDR3 DNA: TGTGCCAGCTCACCCGGGACAGGGTTCACTGAAGCTTTCTTT

clone size: many
V gene: TRBV5-1
J gene: TRBJ1-2
D gene: -
CDR3 protein: CASSFDPSGTYGYTF
CDR3 DNA: TGCGCCAGCAGCTTTGATCCCTCGGGCACCTATGGCTACACCTTC

clone size: -
V gene: TRBV7-2
J gene: TRBJ2-6
D gene: -
CDR3 protein: CASSRLGAAGANVLTF
CDR3 DNA: TGTGCCAGCAGCCGACTGGGGGCAGCTGGGGCCAACGTCCTGACTTTC